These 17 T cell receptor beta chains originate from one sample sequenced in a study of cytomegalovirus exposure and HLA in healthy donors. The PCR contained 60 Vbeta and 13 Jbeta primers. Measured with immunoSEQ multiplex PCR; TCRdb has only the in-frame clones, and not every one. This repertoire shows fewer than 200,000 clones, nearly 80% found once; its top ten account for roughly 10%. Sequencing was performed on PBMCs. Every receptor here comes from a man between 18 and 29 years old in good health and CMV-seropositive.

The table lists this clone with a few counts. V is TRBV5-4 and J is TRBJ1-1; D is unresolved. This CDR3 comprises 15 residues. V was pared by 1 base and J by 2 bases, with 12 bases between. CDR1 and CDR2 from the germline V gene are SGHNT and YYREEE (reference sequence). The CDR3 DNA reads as TGTGCCAGCAGCTTGACGCTCCGGGTTAACACTGAAGCTTTCTTT. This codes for CASSLTLRVNTEAFF.

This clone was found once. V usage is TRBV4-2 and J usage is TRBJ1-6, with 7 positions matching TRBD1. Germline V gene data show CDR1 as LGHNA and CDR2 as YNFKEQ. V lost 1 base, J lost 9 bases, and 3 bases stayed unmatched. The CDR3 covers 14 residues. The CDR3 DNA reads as TGTGCCAGCAGCCAAGCCAGGGGGATTTCACCCCTCCACTTT. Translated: CASSQARGISPLHF.

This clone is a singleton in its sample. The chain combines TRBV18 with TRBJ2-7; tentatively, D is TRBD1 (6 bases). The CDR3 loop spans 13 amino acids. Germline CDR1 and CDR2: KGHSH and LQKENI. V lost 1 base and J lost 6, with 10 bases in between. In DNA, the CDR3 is TGTGCCAGCTCACCACAAGAACAGGGCGAGCAGTACTTC. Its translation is CASSPQEQGEQYF.

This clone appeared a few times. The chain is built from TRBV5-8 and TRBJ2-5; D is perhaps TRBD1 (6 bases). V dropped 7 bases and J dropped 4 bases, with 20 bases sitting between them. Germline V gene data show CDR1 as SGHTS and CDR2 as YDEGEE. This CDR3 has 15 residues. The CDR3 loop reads CASGRGHRFGETQYF. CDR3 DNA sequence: TGTGCCAGCGGACGGGGACACCGCTTCGGAGAGACCCAGTACTTC.

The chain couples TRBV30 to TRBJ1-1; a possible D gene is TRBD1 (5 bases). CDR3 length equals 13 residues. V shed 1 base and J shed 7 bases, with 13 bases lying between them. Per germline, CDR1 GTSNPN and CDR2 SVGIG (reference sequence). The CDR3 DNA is TGTGCCTGGAGTGCTACCCGGGGGGGTGAAGCTTTCTTT. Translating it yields CAWSATRGGEAFF.

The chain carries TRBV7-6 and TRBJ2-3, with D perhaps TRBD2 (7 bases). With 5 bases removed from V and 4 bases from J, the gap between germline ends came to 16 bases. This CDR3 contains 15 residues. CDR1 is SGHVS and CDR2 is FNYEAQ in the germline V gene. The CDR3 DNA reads TGTGCCAGCAGCGATAGGGGGGGCTGGCCAGATACGCAGTATTTT. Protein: CASSDRGGWPDTQYF. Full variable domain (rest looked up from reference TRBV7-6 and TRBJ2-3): GAGVSQSPRYKVTKRGQDVALRCDPISGHVSLYWYRQALGQGPEFLTYFNYEAQQDKSGLPNDRFSAERPEGSISTLTIQRTEQRDSAMYRCASSDRGGWPDTQYFGPGTRLTVL.

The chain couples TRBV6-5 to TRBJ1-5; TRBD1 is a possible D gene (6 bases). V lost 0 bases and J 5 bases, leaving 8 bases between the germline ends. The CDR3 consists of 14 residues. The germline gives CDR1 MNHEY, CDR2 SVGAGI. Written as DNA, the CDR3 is TGTGCCAGCAGTTACTCCAGGGGCTATCAGCCCCAGCATTTT. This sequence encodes CASSYSRGYQPQHF.

This CDR3 is CSVEAEGYGPNYGYTF. The DNA of the CDR3 is TGCAGCGTTGAAGCGGAGGGATATGGACCTAACTATGGCTACACCTTC. The gene calls are TRBV29-1 and TRBJ1-2; no reliable D call. This CDR3 has 16 amino acids. CDR1 and CDR2 from the germline V gene are SQVTM and ANQGSEA. Trimming took 1 base from V and 0 from J, leaving 15 bases between them.

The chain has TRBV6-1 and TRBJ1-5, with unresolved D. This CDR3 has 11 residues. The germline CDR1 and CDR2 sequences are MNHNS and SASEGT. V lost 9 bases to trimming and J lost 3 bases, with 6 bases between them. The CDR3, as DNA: TGTGCCAGTCAGGACAATCAGCCCCAGCATTTT. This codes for CASQDNQPQHF.

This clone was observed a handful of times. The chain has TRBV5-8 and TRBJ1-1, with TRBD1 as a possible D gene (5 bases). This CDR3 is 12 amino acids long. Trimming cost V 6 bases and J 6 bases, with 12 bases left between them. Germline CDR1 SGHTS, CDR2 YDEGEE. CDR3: CASTFGGSEAFF. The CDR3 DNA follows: TGTGCCAGCACCTTTGGGGGGTCTGAAGCTTTCTTT.

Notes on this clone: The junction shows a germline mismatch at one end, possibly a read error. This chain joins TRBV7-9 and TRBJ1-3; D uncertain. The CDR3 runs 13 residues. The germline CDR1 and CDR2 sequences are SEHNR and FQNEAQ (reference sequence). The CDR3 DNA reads TGCACTCACGAGGAGCTCTCTGGAAACACCATATATTTT. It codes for CTHEELSGNTIYF. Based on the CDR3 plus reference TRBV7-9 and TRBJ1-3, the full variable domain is DTGVSQNPRHKITKRGQNVTFRCDPISEHNRLYWYRQTLGQGPEFLTYFQNEAQLEKSRLLSDRFSAERPKGSFSTLEIQRTEQGDSAMYLCTHEELSGNTIYFGEGSWLTVV.

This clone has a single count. CDR3 loop: CSVLWASGSYEQYF. The CDR3 nucleotides read TGCAGCGTACTCTGGGCTAGCGGCTCCTACGAGCAGTACTTC. The V gene is TRBV29-1, the J gene TRBJ2-7; 7 bases match TRBD2. Germline V lookup: CDR1 SQVTM, CDR2 ANQGSEA. CDR3 length: 14 amino acids. V lost 6 bases, J lost 0 bases, and 8 bases stayed unmatched.

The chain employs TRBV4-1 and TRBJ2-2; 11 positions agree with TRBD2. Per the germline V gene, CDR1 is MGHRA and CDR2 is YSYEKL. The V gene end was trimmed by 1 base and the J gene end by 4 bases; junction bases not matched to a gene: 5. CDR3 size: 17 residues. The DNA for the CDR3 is TGCGCCAGCAGCCAAGTAATAGCGGGAGGGTTCACCGGGGAGCTGTTTTTT. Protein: CASSQVIAGGFTGELFF.

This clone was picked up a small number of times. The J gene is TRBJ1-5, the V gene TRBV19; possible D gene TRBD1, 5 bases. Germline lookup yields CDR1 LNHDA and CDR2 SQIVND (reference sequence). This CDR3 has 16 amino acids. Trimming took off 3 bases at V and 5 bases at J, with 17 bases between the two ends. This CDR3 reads CASSILTGLQDQPQHF. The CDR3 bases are TGTGCCAGTAGTATCCTAACGGGACTCCAGGATCAGCCCCAGCATTTT.

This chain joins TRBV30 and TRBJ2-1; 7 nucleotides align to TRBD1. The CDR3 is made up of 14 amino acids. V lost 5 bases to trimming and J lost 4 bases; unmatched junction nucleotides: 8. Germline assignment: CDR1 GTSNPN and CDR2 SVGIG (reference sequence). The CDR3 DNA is TGTGCCTGGGCCGGGACAGCTACATACAATGAGCAGTTCTTC. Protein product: CAWAGTATYNEQFF.

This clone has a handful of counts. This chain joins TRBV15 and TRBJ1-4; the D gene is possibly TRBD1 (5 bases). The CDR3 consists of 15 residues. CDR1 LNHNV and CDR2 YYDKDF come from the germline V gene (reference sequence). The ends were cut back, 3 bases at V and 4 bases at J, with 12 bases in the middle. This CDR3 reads CATSRDKGINEKLFF. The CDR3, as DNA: TGTGCCACCAGCAGGGACAAGGGGATTAATGAAAAACTGTTTTTT.

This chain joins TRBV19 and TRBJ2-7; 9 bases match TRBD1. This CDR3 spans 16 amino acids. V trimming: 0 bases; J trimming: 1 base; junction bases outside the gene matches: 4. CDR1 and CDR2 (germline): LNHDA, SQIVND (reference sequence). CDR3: CASSIDIGTGSYEQYF. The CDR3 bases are TGTGCCAGTAGTATAGATATCGGGACAGGGTCCTACGAGCAGTACTTC. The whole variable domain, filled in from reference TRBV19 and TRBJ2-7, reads DGGITQSPKYLFRKEGQNVTLSCEQNLNHDAMYWYRQDPGQGLRLIYYSQIVNDFQKGDIAEGYSVSREKKESFPLTVTSAQKNPTAFYLCASSIDIGTGSYEQYFGPGTRLTVT.